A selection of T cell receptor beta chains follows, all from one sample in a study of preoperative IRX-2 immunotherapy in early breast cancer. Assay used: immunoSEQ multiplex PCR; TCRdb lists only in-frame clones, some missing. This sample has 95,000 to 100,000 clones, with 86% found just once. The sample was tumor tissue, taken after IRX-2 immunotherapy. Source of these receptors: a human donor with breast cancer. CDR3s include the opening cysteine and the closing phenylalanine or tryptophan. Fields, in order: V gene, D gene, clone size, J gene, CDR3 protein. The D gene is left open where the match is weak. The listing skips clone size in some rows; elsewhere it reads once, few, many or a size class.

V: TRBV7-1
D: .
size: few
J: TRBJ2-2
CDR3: CASSLRAGRGGGELFF

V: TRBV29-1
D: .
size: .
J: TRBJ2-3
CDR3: CSLRTDTDTQYF

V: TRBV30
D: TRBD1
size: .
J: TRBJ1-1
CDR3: CAWSRGQGFRRTEAFF

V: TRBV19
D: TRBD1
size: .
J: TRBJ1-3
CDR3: CASSNGGTVSGNTIYF

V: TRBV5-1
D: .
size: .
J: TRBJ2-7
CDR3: CASSLVSPPSEQYF

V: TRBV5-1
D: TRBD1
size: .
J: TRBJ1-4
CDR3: CASSRQGDNEKLFF

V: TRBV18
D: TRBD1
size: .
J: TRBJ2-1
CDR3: CASSPQHLGQGLFF

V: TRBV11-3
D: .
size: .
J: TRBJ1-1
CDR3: CASSLPGARVNTEAFF

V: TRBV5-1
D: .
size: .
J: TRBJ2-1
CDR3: CASSLGGTWGYNEQFF

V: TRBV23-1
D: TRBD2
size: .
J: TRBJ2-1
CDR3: CASCILPGTTNNEQFF

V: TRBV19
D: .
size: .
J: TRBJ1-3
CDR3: CATANRASGNTIYF

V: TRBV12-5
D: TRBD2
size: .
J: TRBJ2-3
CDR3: CASADRSGTTDTQYF

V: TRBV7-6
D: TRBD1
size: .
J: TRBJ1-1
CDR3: CASLTTGRGATEAFF